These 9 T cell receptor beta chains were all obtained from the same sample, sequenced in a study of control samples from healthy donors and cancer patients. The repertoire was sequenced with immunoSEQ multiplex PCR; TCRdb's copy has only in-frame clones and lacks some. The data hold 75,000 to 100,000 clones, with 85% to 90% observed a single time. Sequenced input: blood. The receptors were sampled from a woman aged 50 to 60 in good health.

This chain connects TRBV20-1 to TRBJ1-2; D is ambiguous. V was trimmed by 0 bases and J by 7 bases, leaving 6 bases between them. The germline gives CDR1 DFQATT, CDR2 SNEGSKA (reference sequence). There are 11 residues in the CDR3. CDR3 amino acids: CSARDSVGYTF. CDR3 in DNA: TGCAGTGCTAGAGATTCGGTTGGCTACACCTTC.

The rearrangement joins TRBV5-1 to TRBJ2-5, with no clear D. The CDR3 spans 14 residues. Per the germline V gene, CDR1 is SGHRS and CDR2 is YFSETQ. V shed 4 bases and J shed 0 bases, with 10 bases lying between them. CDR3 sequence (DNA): TGCGCCAGCAGCATCCGATCGTACCAAGAGACCCAGTACTTC. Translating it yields CASSIRSYQETQYF.

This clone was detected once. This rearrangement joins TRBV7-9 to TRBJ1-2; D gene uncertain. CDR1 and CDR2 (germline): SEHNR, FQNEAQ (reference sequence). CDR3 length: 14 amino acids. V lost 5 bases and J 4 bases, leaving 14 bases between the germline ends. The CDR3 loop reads CASSLLGLGYGYTF. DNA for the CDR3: TGTGCCAGCAGCCTTCTAGGGCTGGGCTATGGCTACACCTTC.

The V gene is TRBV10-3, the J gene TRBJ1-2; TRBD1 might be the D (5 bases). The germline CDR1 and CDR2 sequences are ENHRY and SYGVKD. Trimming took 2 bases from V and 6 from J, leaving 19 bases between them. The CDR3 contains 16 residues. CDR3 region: CAISELWTRDDHGYTF. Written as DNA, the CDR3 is TGTGCCATCAGTGAGCTGTGGACCCGGGACGATCATGGCTACACCTTC.

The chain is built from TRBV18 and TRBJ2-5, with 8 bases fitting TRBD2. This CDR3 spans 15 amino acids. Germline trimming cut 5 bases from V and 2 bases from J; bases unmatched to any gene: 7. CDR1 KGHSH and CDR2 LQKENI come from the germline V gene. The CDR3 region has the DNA TGTGCCAGCTCAGCCGGGGGGGAGATTCAAGAGACCCAGTACTTC. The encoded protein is CASSAGGEIQETQYF.

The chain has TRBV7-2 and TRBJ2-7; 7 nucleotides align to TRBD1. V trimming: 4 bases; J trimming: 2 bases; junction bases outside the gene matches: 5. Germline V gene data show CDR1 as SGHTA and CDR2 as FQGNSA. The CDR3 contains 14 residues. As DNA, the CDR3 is TGTGCCAGCAGCTCTGGGGACAGTCCCTACGAGCAGTACTTC. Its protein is CASSSGDSPYEQYF.

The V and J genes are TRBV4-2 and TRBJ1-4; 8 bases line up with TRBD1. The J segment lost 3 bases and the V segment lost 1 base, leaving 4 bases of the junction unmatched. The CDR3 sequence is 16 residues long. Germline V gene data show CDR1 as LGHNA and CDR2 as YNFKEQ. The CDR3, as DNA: TGTGCCAGCAGCCAAGGGCTACAGGGGGCTAATGAAAAACTGTTTTTT. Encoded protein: CASSQGLQGANEKLFF.

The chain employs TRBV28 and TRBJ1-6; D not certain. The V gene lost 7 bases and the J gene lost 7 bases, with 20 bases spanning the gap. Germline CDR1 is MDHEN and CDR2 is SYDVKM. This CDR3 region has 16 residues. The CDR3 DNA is TGTGCCAGCAAGGCGTCGACTGGCAGGCGGAATTCACCCCTCCACTTT. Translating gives CASKASTGRRNSPLHF.

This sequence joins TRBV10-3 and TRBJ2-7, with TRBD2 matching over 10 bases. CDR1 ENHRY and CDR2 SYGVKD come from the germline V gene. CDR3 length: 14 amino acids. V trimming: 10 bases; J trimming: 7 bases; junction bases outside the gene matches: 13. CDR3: CATLGLAETEEQYF. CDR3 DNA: TGTGCCACCCTCGGACTAGCGGAGACCGAGGAGCAGTACTTC.